This entry concerns a single T cell receptor (beta chain). Its specificity is unknown. The entry originates in a study of T cell responses to AZD1222 COVID-19 vaccine. Study details: Pooling of second doses given at about 4 or about 12 weeks was done. Study results and limitations: White British ancestry dominated among donors, who included more females, and clonal diversity was possibly underestimated. A reported finding is that nearly half of spike-specific TCRs target unmutated variant regions.

Clones were read by immunoSEQ multiplex PCR, and TCRdb kept only the in-frame ones, dropping some. The sample comprises fewer than 180,000 clones, around 94% of which are singletons, and around 1.3% rests with the top ten. Material: peripheral blood, obtained on day 0 of AZD1222 vaccination. This clonotype originated in an adult in good health.

The CDR3: CASSNRVSSYNSPLHF. In DNA, the CDR3 is TGTGCCAGTAGTAACAGGGTGAGCTCCTATAATTCACCCCTCCACTTT. The chain combines TRBV19 with TRBJ1-6; TRBD1 might be the D (6 bases). The CDR3 length is 16 residues. The V end lost 4 bases, the J end lost 0 bases, and 10 bases lay between the germline ends. CDR1 and CDR2 from the germline V gene are LNHDA and SQIVND (reference sequence). The entire variable domain, with the rest obtained from reference TRBV19 and TRBJ1-6, is as follows: DGGITQSPKYLFRKEGQNVTLSCEQNLNHDAMYWYRQDPGQGLRLIYYSQIVNDFQKGDIAEGYSVSREKKESFPLTVTSAQKNPTAFYLCASSNRVSSYNSPLHFGNGTRLTVT.